These 5 T cell receptor beta chains came from one sample sequenced in a study of radiotherapy plus CTLA-4 blockade in lung cancer. Profiled with immunoSEQ multiplex PCR; TCRdb holds only in-frame clones, not every one. Of 65,000 to 90,000 clones listed, approximately 86% are singletons. The sequencing here drew on peripheral blood, taken from a patient treated with radiotherapy plus ipilimumab. The receptors derive from a human donor with non-small cell lung cancer who had stable disease on radiotherapy plus ipilimumab.

This chain connects TRBV19 to TRBJ1-1; no firm D call. Trimming took 5 bases from V and 0 from J, leaving 7 bases between them. The CDR3 loop spans 13 amino acids. Germline lookup yields CDR1 LNHDA and CDR2 SQIVND (reference sequence). The CDR3, as DNA: TGTGCCAGTAGTGAACAAGTGAACACTGAAGCTTTCTTT. It translates to CASSEQVNTEAFF.

The count of this clone is one. V is TRBV5-6 and J is TRBJ2-5; D gene uncertain. The CDR3 consists of 15 residues. Trimming removed 1 base from V and 1 base from J, with 11 bases in between. The germline gives CDR1 SGHDT, CDR2 YYEEEE. The CDR3 protein is CASSLPPSPQETQYF. CDR3 DNA sequence: TGTGCCAGCAGCTTGCCCCCCTCTCCCCAAGAGACCCAGTACTTC.

This clone was counted only a few times. The rearrangement links TRBV15 to TRBJ2-3; 7 bases fit TRBD2. Germline loops: CDR1 LNHNV, CDR2 YYDKDF (reference sequence). Trimming took 8 bases from V and 0 from J; bases not matched to a gene: 5. The CDR3 runs to 14 residues. In DNA, the CDR3 is TGTGCCACCGGCATGGGAGGGAGCACAGATACGCAGTATTTT. Translating it yields CATGMGGSTDTQYF.

This clone was counted between two and nine times. CDR3 sequence reads: CASSYSKAGSYEQYF. The CDR3 DNA is TGTGCCAGCAGTTACTCGAAGGCTGGCTCCTACGAGCAGTACTTC. The gene calls are TRBV6-5 and TRBJ2-7; D gene unclear. Trimming took off 0 bases at V and 0 bases at J, with 9 bases between the two ends. There are 15 residues in the CDR3. Germline V gives CDR1 MNHEY, CDR2 SVGAGI.

This chain connects TRBV29-1 to TRBJ2-1; 7 nucleotides match TRBD1. The CDR3 is 11 residues long. CDR1 and CDR2 (germline): SQVTM, ANQGSEA. V was pared by 7 bases and J by 5 bases, with 2 bases of the junction left unmatched. The chain's CDR3 is CSGDRNNEQFF. CDR3 nucleotides: TGCAGCGGGGACAGAAACAATGAGCAGTTCTTC.